This TCR beta chain was documented in a study of cytomegalovirus exposure and HLA in healthy donors. Healthy bone marrow donors supplied every sample. Concerning this clone: As yet, its antigen is unknown.

Overall study findings and caveats: Highly shared variants forming one cluster were likely a sequencing artifact. Common viral pathogens seemed to be connected with several of the most significant clusters, according to a later analysis.

In the PCR, 60 Vbeta and 13 Jbeta primers were used. Authors' methods: Unique TCR beta chains totaled 80 million to 100 million in a later count, with roughly 10 million of them shared. This table comes from immunoSEQ multiplex PCR, and its TCRdb copy is limited to in-frame clones, with some not included. Clone size and the V and J calls come from that table; the DNA yielded D and trimming. The sample lists roughly 130,000 clones, 55% to 75% occurring once. The source material was PBMCs. The TCR was taken from a man aged 25 to 40 in good health and CMV-seropositive.

The CDR3, as DNA: TGTGCCAGCAGTCCGGGCGGAGGGACTAGCGGGTACAATGAGCAGTTCTTC. It is translated as CASSPGGGTSGYNEQFF. The chain joins TRBV28 to TRBJ2-1, with TRBD2 matching over 12 bases. Germline loops: CDR1 MDHEN, CDR2 SYDVKM. The CDR3 runs to 17 residues. V was pared by 5 bases and J by 4 bases, with 9 bases of the junction left unmatched.